The T cell receptor beta chain described here comes from a study of blood T cell repertoires in COVID-19. The authors' processing: Amplified reference gene primers provided the basis for estimating nucleated cell counts. Method: immunoSEQ multiplex PCR; TCRdb's copy keeps in-frame clones and lacks some. V, J and clone size were drawn from that table, and D and trimming were deduced from the DNA. Of more than 100,000 clones in the sample, roughly 90% are singletons; the top ten hold approximately 4.3%. Trimming removed 6 bases at V and 5 bases at J, with 13 bases between. The CDR3 runs 13 residues. Sequencing was carried out using peripheral blood. The sequence was obtained from a man in his forties with acute or convalescent COVID-19. The V call is TRBV12-3 or TRBV12-4, the J call TRBJ1-1; D perhaps matches TRBD1 (5 bases). The CDR3 here is CASSPGLRTEAFF. CDR3 nucleotides: TGTGCCAGCAGCCCGGGACTGCGAACTGAAGCTTTCTTT.